A single sample gave rise to the 16 T cell receptor beta chains below, sequenced in a study of response to subunit inactivated influenza vaccine. MiXCR, applied by TCRdb to the RT-PCR reads, yields one record per CDR3 protein. This table holds hundreds of thousands of distinct CDR3 sequences, 15% to 18% found once. The sequencing used PBMCs from blood, collected less than 13 days after vaccination. Source of these receptors: a man aged 50-59 years who received an inactivated influenza vaccine.

The chain links TRBV29-1 to TRBJ2-5; D unresolved. V shed 1 base and J shed 5 bases, with 8 bases lying between them. Germline CDR1 is SQVTM and CDR2 is ANQGSEA. CDR3 length: 12 residues. CDR3 loop: CSVEGLLETQYF. CDR3 sequence (DNA): TGCAGCGTTGAAGGGTTACTGGAGACCCAGTACTTC.

The table lists this clonotype with a few counts. The V and J genes are TRBV7-2 and TRBJ2-1; the match to TRBD1 covers 8 bases. The germline gives CDR1 SGHTA, CDR2 FQGNSA. V shed 1 base, J shed 7 bases, and the junction held 6 bases outside the gene matches. This CDR3 region has 15 residues. The CDR3 bases are TGTGCCAGCAGCTTAGGGACAGGGTTTTGGAATGAGCAGTTCTTC. Translating gives CASSLGTGFWNEQFF.

This clonotype occurred a few times. The gene calls are TRBV7-7 and TRBJ2-5; 7 positions agree with TRBD1. The CDR3 consists of 16 residues. The junction had 9 bases not matched to a gene; V was cut back by 1 base and J by 4 bases. The germline V gene has CDR1 SSHAT and CDR2 FNYEAQ (reference sequence). DNA for the CDR3: TGTGCCAGCAGCTTAGGTCACAGGGGCGAACGAGAGACCCAGTACTTC. Translating it yields CASSLGHRGERETQYF.

The rearrangement uses TRBV20-1 and TRBJ2-1, with D tentatively TRBD1 (6 bases). From germline, CDR1 is DFQATT and CDR2 SNEGSKA (reference sequence). The V and J ends lost 0 bases and 12 bases respectively, with 12 bases between them. CDR3 size: 12 residues. CDR3 residues: CSARDGQPLQFF. The CDR3 coding sequence is TGCAGTGCTAGAGATGGACAGCCACTGCAGTTCTTC.

The V gene is TRBV18, the J gene TRBJ2-5; D may correspond to TRBD1 or TRBD2 (5 bases each). Between the trimmed V and J ends, which lost 3 bases and 3 bases, there was a span of 11 bases. CDR3 length: 14 residues. The germline V gene encodes CDR1 KGHSH and CDR2 LQKENI. The CDR3 loop is CASSPSGSKETQYF. As DNA, the CDR3 is TGTGCCAGCTCACCTTCAGGGAGTAAAGAGACCCAGTACTTC.

This clonotype was observed a few times. The chain combines TRBV2 with TRBJ2-7; D possibly uses TRBD1 or TRBD2 (5 bases each). Trimming left V 6 bases short and J 10 bases short, with 16 bases between. Germline CDR1 is SNHLY and CDR2 is FYNNEI. The CDR3 spans 12 residues. CDR3 sequence (DNA): TGTGCCAGCAGGGGGACGGGTGCCGTACAGTACTTC. Amino acid sequence: CASRGTGAVQYF.

V gene TRBV28 combines with J gene TRBJ2-7; tentatively, D is TRBD1 (6 bases). The CDR3 runs to 12 residues. Per germline, CDR1 MDHEN and CDR2 SYDVKM. Between the trimmed V and J ends, which lost 5 bases and 7 bases, there was a span of 12 bases. The CDR3 loop is CASSVRGTEQYF. CDR3 nucleotide sequence: TGTGCCAGCAGTGTTCGAGGGACAGAGCAGTACTTC.

This clonotype has ten or more counts. The rearrangement links TRBV7-8 to TRBJ2-2; D unclear. CDR1 and CDR2 (germline): SGHVS, FQNEAQ. CDR3 length equals 12 residues. V shed 5 bases and J shed 5 bases, with 6 bases lying between them. CDR3 sequence (DNA): TGTGCCAGCAGCCGCGAAACCGGGGAGCTGTTTTTT. Its translation is CASSRETGELFF.

The rearrangement joins TRBV5-6 to TRBJ2-7; 8 nucleotides line up with TRBD1. Germline CDR1 SGHDT, CDR2 YYEEEE. V was pared by 5 bases and J by 1 base, with 5 bases of the junction left unmatched. This CDR3 region has 14 residues. The CDR3 is CASRTGGFSYEQYF. CDR3 DNA sequence: TGTGCCAGCAGAACAGGGGGATTTTCCTACGAGCAGTACTTC.

Ten or more counts support this clonotype. The chain employs TRBV7-8 and TRBJ2-5, with 7 nucleotides matching TRBD1. The CDR3 consists of 11 residues. Germline-derived CDR1 and CDR2 are SGHVS and FQNEAQ. V shed 3 bases, J shed 9 bases, and the junction held 1 base outside the gene matches. CDR3 in amino acids: CASSLGTAQYF. The CDR3 nucleotides read TGTGCCAGCAGCTTGGGGACAGCCCAGTACTTC.

A few counts support this clonotype. The genes are TRBV24-1 and TRBJ2-1; the D gene is possibly TRBD1 (6 bases). The germline CDR1 and CDR2 sequences are KGHDR and SFDVKD. CDR3 length equals 18 residues. V lost 7 bases, J lost 5 bases, and 26 bases lay in between. CDR3 sequence reads: CATSASLTGSGRNNEQFF. In DNA, the CDR3 is TGTGCCACCAGCGCCTCCCTAACAGGGTCGGGCCGAAACAATGAGCAGTTCTTC.

The chain has TRBV12-3 or TRBV12-4 and TRBJ2-2; weak D call: TRBD2 (5 bases). There are 15 residues in the CDR3. Deletions cut 3 bases from V and 5 bases from J, with 13 bases between. The CDR3 protein is CASSFTVRRTGELFF. CDR3 sequence (DNA): TGTGCCAGCAGTTTTACAGTGCGGAGGACCGGGGAGCTGTTTTTT.

This clonotype has a handful of counts. The V gene is TRBV18, the J gene TRBJ2-7; a possible D gene is TRBD2 (7 bases). Trimming took 4 bases from V and 5 from J, leaving 9 bases between them. There are 12 residues in the CDR3. Germline V gives CDR1 KGHSH, CDR2 LQKENI. The CDR3 region has the DNA TGTGCCAGCTCACGAGGGGGGGACGAGCAGTACTTC. This encodes CASSRGGDEQYF.

The table lists this clonotype with a few counts. The rearrangement links TRBV21-1 to TRBJ1-1; TRBD1 is the table's D call and was not checked against the DNA. TRBV21-1 is listed as a pseudogene. This CDR3 contains 12 residues. CDR3 residues: CASSSRAEKAFF. The CDR3 region has the DNA TGTGCCAGCAGCTCTCGGGCGGAGAAGGCTTTCTTT.

The V and J genes are TRBV3-1 and TRBJ1-1, with D unresolved. Germline-derived CDR1 and CDR2 are LGHDT and YNNKEL (reference sequence). The CDR3 totals 15 residues. V was trimmed by 2 bases and J by 1 base, leaving 11 bases between them. CDR3 sequence (DNA): TGTGCCAGCAGCCAAAGCTGGGGTAGGAACACTGAAGCTTTCTTT. Translated: CASSQSWGRNTEAFF.

This clonotype was detected many times. The chain is built from TRBV7-8 and TRBJ2-7; D possibly corresponds to TRBD2 (7 bases). Trimming shortened V by 1 base and J by 4 bases, and 17 bases separated the two germline ends. This CDR3 is built from 16 residues. From germline, CDR1 is SGHVS and CDR2 FQNEAQ. CDR3 sequence reads: CASSLEGGAVNYEQYF. The CDR3 DNA is TGTGCCAGCAGCTTAGAGGGGGGGGCAGTCAATTACGAGCAGTACTTC.